The entry below gives a single T cell receptor (beta chain) sequence along with its context. Its specificity is unknown. This record belongs to a study of response to subunit inactivated influenza vaccine. Study conclusions and caveats: Each seasonal influenza vaccination, the authors suggested, recruits few new T cells.

TCRdb passed the RT-PCR reads through MiXCR, listing each CDR3 protein once. The sample holds 500,000 to 600,000 distinct CDR3 sequences, about 10% seen once. CDR1 is SNHLY and CDR2 is FYNNEI in the germline V gene. This CDR3 contains 15 residues. V lost 4 bases, J lost 1 base, and 6 bases stayed unmatched. The input for sequencing was PBMCs from blood, taken on the day of vaccination. The gene calls are TRBV2 and TRBJ2-7; 8 bases line up with TRBD1. The TCR sequence derives from a middle-aged man who received an inactivated influenza vaccine. The CDR3 reads CASSVKDRVSYEQYF. The DNA for the CDR3 is TGTGCCAGCAGTGTTAAGGACAGGGTTTCCTACGAGCAGTACTTC.